Below are 22 T cell receptor beta chains sequenced from a single sample in a study of T cell responses to AZD1222 COVID-19 vaccine. The repertoire was sequenced with immunoSEQ multiplex PCR; TCRdb's copy has only in-frame clones and lacks some. The table lists approximately 150,000 clones, more than 80% of them singletons, with 3% to 3.5% in the top ten. The sequencing used peripheral blood, collected 28 days after the second AZD1222 dose. The receptors derive from an adult who received the AZD1222 COVID-19 vaccine.

This clone was counted only a few times. The CDR3 loop reads CASSQLSGADWQPQHF. The CDR3, as DNA: TGCGCCAGCAGTCAATTGTCCGGGGCGGACTGGCAGCCCCAGCATTTT. The chain uses TRBV23-1 and TRBJ1-5; weak D call: TRBD1 (5 bases). TRBV23-1 is flagged as an ORF with uncertain function. The CDR3 runs to 16 residues. V lost 1 base and J lost 7, with 17 bases in between.

This chain connects TRBV27 to TRBJ1-2; tentatively, D is TRBD1 (5 bases). Germline assignment: CDR1 MNHEY and CDR2 SMNVEV (reference sequence). This CDR3 contains 14 residues. DNA for the CDR3: TGTGTCCATTACTACGGGACTGGGAACTATGGCTACACCTTC. Translated: CVHYYGTGNYGYTF.

CDR3 sequence: CALAVGMNTEAFF. The CDR3 nucleotides are TGTGCCTTGGCGGTGGGAATGAACACTGAAGCTTTCTTT. The chain carries TRBV30 and TRBJ1-1; D not certain. This CDR3 region has 13 residues. V lost 7 bases and J lost 0, with 12 bases in between. Germline values: CDR1 GTSNPN, CDR2 SVGIG (reference sequence).

This clone was detected only once. The chain has TRBV15 and TRBJ2-7; D unresolved. Germline values: CDR1 LNHNV, CDR2 YYDKDF (reference sequence). Trimming removed 0 bases at V and 1 base at J, with 4 bases between. This CDR3 spans 13 amino acids. The CDR3 here is CATSRDRSYEQYF. The CDR3 bases are TGTGCCACCAGCAGAGATCGGTCCTACGAGCAGTACTTC.

V and J are TRBV7-9 and TRBJ1-2; D uncertain. This CDR3 region has 15 residues. The V end was cut by 5 bases, the J end by 4 bases, with 17 bases between. CDR1 and CDR2 (germline): SEHNR, FQNEAQ (reference sequence). The CDR3 reads CASSPAGRLGYGYTF. CDR3 coding DNA: TGTGCCAGCAGCCCAGCGGGCCGGTTAGGCTATGGCTACACCTTC.

The chain joins TRBV29-1 to TRBJ2-1; possibly TRBD1 or TRBD2 for D (5 bases each). V lost 6 bases, J lost 6 bases, and 15 bases lay in between. Germline V gene data show CDR1 as SQVTM and CDR2 as ANQGSEA. This CDR3 region has 13 residues. This chain's CDR3 is CSVTGTLGNEQFF. For the CDR3, the DNA is TGCAGCGTGACCGGGACGCTGGGCAATGAGCAGTTCTTC.

V and J are TRBV5-4 and TRBJ2-1; TRBD2 matches 10 bases. CDR3 length: 15 amino acids. Per germline, CDR1 SGHNT and CDR2 YYREEE (reference sequence). Trimming took 2 bases from V and 5 from J; bases not matched to a gene: 4. CDR3 sequence reads: CASSLTSGKDNEQFF. The CDR3 DNA reads as TGTGCCAGCAGCTTAACTAGCGGGAAAGACAATGAGCAGTTCTTC.

The rearrangement joins TRBV6-2 or TRBV6-3 to TRBJ2-1; 8 bases line up with TRBD2. V lost 3 bases to trimming and J lost 3 bases; unmatched junction nucleotides: 13. Germline V gene data show CDR1 as MNHEY and CDR2 as SVGEGT. This CDR3 contains 18 residues. The CDR3 sequence: CASSYGPLRGADYNEQFF. The CDR3 coding sequence is TGTGCCAGCAGTTATGGTCCCCTGCGGGGGGCGGACTACAATGAGCAGTTCTTC.

This clone has a single count. This sequence joins TRBV5-4 and TRBJ1-1; TRBD1 aligns across 7 bases. With V trimmed by 0 bases and J by 2 bases, 4 bases remained unmatched. Germline CDR1 SGHNT, CDR2 YYREEE (reference sequence). The CDR3 covers 15 residues. CDR3 nucleotide sequence: TGTGCCAGCAGCTTGGGACAGGGCGGAAACACTGAAGCTTTCTTT. This encodes CASSLGQGGNTEAFF.

V is TRBV5-4 and J is TRBJ1-2; TRBD1 matches 9 bases. Germline-derived CDR1 and CDR2 are SGHNT and YYREEE (reference sequence). The CDR3 totals 15 residues. V was clipped by 4 bases and J by 4 bases; unmatched bases: 8. The DNA of the CDR3 is TGTGCCAGCAGCCCTGAGACAGGGGGAACCTATGGCTACACCTTC. Protein product: CASSPETGGTYGYTF.

The rearrangement joins TRBV19 to TRBJ1-2; D is unresolved. The CDR3 has 14 amino acids. Germline V lookup: CDR1 LNHDA, CDR2 SQIVND (reference sequence). V lost 0 bases and J 2 bases, leaving 7 bases between the germline ends. The DNA of the CDR3 is TGTGCCAGTAGTATAGACCTATTCAACTATGGCTACACCTTC. Translated: CASSIDLFNYGYTF.

The V call is TRBV25-1, the J call TRBJ1-1; TRBD1 matches at 7 bases. The CDR3 spans 15 residues. Losses at the gene ends were 3 bases for V and 1 base for J; bases not matched to a gene: 5. Germline V gene sequence: CDR1 MGHDK, CDR2 SYGVNS. In DNA, the CDR3 is TGTGCCAGCAGTGAGTTGGGACAGACGAACACTGAAGCTTTCTTT. Protein product: CASSELGQTNTEAFF.

The V and J genes are TRBV14 and TRBJ1-2; tentative D call: TRBD1 (6 bases). CDR3 length: 14 amino acids. CDR1 SGHDN and CDR2 FVKESK come from the germline V gene. Trimming took off 4 bases at V and 6 bases at J, with 15 bases between the two ends. CDR3 protein: CASSLRTVGDGYTF. CDR3 DNA: TGTGCCAGCAGCCTCCGGACAGTCGGAGATGGCTACACCTTC.

The chain carries TRBV10-1 and TRBJ1-1; D possibly corresponds to TRBD1 (5 bases). Looked up from germline, CDR1 is WNHNN and CDR2 is SYGVQD (reference sequence). This CDR3 contains 13 residues. Trimming pared 7 bases from V and 0 bases from J, leaving 9 bases between. CDR3 in amino acids: CASTRTLNTEAFF. The CDR3 DNA is TGCGCCAGCACCCGGACATTGAACACTGAAGCTTTCTTT.

This clone was seen only a few times. This sample also contains other DNA sequences that code for the same CDR3. The chain combines TRBV19 with TRBJ1-3; D unresolved. Per germline, CDR1 LNHDA and CDR2 SQIVND (reference sequence). Trimming stripped 5 bases from V and 0 bases from J, with 11 bases between. CDR3 length: 15 residues. The CDR3, as DNA: TGTGCCAGTAGTCTTGATCGTAGCTCTGGAAACACCATATATTTT. Amino acid sequence: CASSLDRSSGNTIYF.

The chain couples TRBV6-5 to TRBJ2-1, with D unclear. V was pared by 5 bases and J by 10 bases, with 9 bases between. This CDR3 spans 11 amino acids. Per the germline V gene, CDR1 is MNHEY and CDR2 is SVGAGI. The CDR3 DNA is TGTGCCAGCAGTAACTTCCCGGAGCAGTTCTTC. This translates into CASSNFPEQFF.

J is TRBJ2-5 and V is TRBV5-1, with 7 bases aligning to TRBD2. This CDR3 is built from 12 residues. Germline assignment: CDR1 SGHRS and CDR2 YFSETQ. V dropped 4 bases and J dropped 5; count of bases not matched to a gene: 2. In DNA, the CDR3 is TGCGCCAGCAGCAACGGGGGGGAGACCCAGTACTTC. Protein: CASSNGGETQYF.

This chain links TRBV30 with TRBJ1-2; D ambiguous. Trimming took off 0 bases at V and 2 bases at J, with 10 bases between the two ends. The CDR3 runs 14 residues. Germline V CDR1 and CDR2: GTSNPN, SVGIG (reference sequence). The CDR3 DNA reads as TGTGCCTGGAGTGTGGATAGGGCAAACTATGGCTACACCTTC. Its protein product is CAWSVDRANYGYTF. Supplemented by reference TRBV30 and TRBJ1-2, the full variable domain reads SQTIHQWPATLVQPVGSPLSLECTVEGTSNPNLYWYRQAAGRGLQLLFYSVGIGQISSEVPQNLSASRPQDRQFILSSKKLLLSDSGFYLCAWSVDRANYGYTFGSGTRLTVV.

The chain links TRBV30 to TRBJ1-1; no clear D gene. The germline V gene has CDR1 GTSNPN and CDR2 SVGIG (reference sequence). V was clipped by 3 bases and J by 4 bases, with 9 bases between them. The CDR3 runs to 12 residues. The DNA for the CDR3 is TGTGCCTGGAGCAGAGGAGGCACTGAAGCTTTCTTT. The encoded protein is CAWSRGGTEAFF.

This sequence joins TRBV6-1 and TRBJ2-4; weak D call: TRBD1 (6 bases). The length of the CDR3 is 18 residues. Between the trimmed V and J ends, which lost 3 bases and 0 bases, there was a span of 18 bases. Germline CDR1 and CDR2: MNHNS and SASEGT. CDR3 nucleotides: TGTGCCAGCAGTGACCCCCGGGACATCCGATTAGCCAAAAACATTCAGTACTTC. It translates to CASSDPRDIRLAKNIQYF.

The chain uses TRBV19 and TRBJ1-5, with a tentative D call TRBD1 (5 bases). V was pared by 8 bases and J by 5 bases, with 19 bases between. This CDR3 is built from 15 residues. Germline V CDR1 and CDR2: LNHDA, SQIVND (reference sequence). Written as DNA, the CDR3 is TGTGCCAGTCAGTGGTTTCGGGGAGGGGATCAGCCCCAGCATTTT. Amino acid sequence: CASQWFRGGDQPQHF.

The chain joins TRBV27 to TRBJ1-6; possible D gene TRBD1, 6 bases. Trimming took off 7 bases at V and 1 base at J, with 14 bases between the two ends. Germline values: CDR1 MNHEY, CDR2 SMNVEV (reference sequence). CDR3 length: 16 amino acids. The DNA for the CDR3 is TGTGCCAGCAAAATCGGACAGATTTCCTATAATTCACCCCTCCACTTT. It specifies CASKIGQISYNSPLHF.